Listed below are T cell receptor beta chains from one sample, sequenced in a study of blood T cells in healthy people across ages. In TCRdb, the 5' RACE reads were re-called with MiXCR into one record per CDR3 protein. The sample records 550,000 to 650,000 distinct CDR3 sequences, approximately 30% being singletons. The sequenced sample was blood. The receptors shown here come from an elderly woman in good health. The CDR3 runs from the conserved cysteine through the conserved F or W. A D gene is named only where the DNA matches it firmly. Part of the rows lack a size; the others show once, few, many or a class for expanded clones.

D gene,V gene,clone size,J gene,CDR3 protein,CDR3 DNA
-,TRBV7-2,-,TRBJ2-5,CASSLSSGQTQYF,TGTGCCAGCAGCCTCTCGTCCGGACAGACCCAGTACTTC
-,TRBV27,once,TRBJ2-5,CASSLGLPGPTHNEQYF,TGTGCCAGCAGTTTAGGACTACCGGGACCCACCCACAATGAGCAGTACTTC
-,TRBV5-6,few,TRBJ2-4,CASSLEGGGDIQYF,TGTGCCAGCAGCTTGGAAGGAGGGGGCGACATTCAGTACTTC
TRBD1,TRBV2,few,TRBJ1-1,CASERTGGAWDTEAFF,TGTGCCAGCGAACGGACAGGGGGCGCATGGGACACTGAAGCTTTCTTT
TRBD2,TRBV29-1,-,TRBJ2-7,CSVDLGGSSYEQYF,TGCAGCGTTGACCTTGGCGGGAGCTCCTACGAGCAGTACTTC
-,TRBV4-1,-,TRBJ2-3,CASSQVEGPGDTQYF,TGCGCCAGCAGCCAAGTTGAGGGGCCCGGAGATACGCAGTATTTT
-,TRBV20-1,-,TRBJ2-1,CSAKTGRRTTYNEQFF,TGCAGTGCAAAGACAGGACGTCGAACGACCTACAATGAGCAGTTCTTC
-,TRBV20-1,once,TRBJ2-3,CSAGHFASTDTQYF,TGCAGTGCTGGTCACTTCGCTAGCACAGATACGCAGTATTTT
-,TRBV9,many,TRBJ2-1,CASSVASFNNEQFF,TGTGCCAGCAGCGTCGCCAGCTTTAACAATGAGCAGTTCTTC
-,TRBV27,-,TRBJ2-2,CASSLFGAGTNTGELFF,TGTGCCAGCAGTTTATTCGGCGCGGGAACGAACACCGGGGAGCTGTTTTTT
TRBD1,TRBV6-6,-,TRBJ1-6,CASTSGTGSTSPLHF,TGTGCCAGCACCTCCGGGACAGGGAGTACTTCACCCCTCCACTTT
-,TRBV4-3,-,TRBJ1-1,CASSQDVREGYTEAFF,TGCGCCAGCAGCCAAGATGTCAGGGAGGGGTACACTGAAGCTTTCTTT
-,TRBV14,many,TRBJ1-6,CASSPLRADGNSPLHF,TGTGCCAGCAGCCCCCTTCGGGCAGACGGAAATTCACCCCTCCACTTT
-,TRBV4-2,many,TRBJ2-1,CASSRLGAASSYNEQFF,TGTGCCAGCAGCCGATTGGGGGCCGCGAGCTCCTACAATGAGCAGTTCTTC
-,TRBV24-1,many,TRBJ2-1,CATSGLGLYNEQFF,TGTGCCACCAGTGGCTTGGGATTGTACAATGAGCAGTTCTTC
TRBD1,TRBV30,many,TRBJ1-2,CAWSAGQGLDGYTF,TGTGCCTGGAGTGCAGGACAGGGGTTGGATGGCTACACCTTC
TRBD1,TRBV29-1,many,TRBJ2-3,CSVTGSESADTQYF,TGCAGCGTGACAGGGTCCGAGTCCGCAGATACGCAGTATTTT
TRBD2,TRBV4-3,many,TRBJ2-1,CASSQDPLGTTNEQFF,TGCGCCAGCAGCCAAGACCCGCTCGGGACTACCAATGAGCAGTTCTTC
-,TRBV2,many,TRBJ2-3,CASIALSTRGYF,TGTGCCAGCATTGCCTTGTCTACCCGGGGGTATTTT
-,TRBV7-8,-,TRBJ1-2,CASSPRSGDGYTF,TGTGCCAGCAGCCCGAGGTCTGGGGATGGCTACACCTTC
TRBD1,TRBV20-1,many,TRBJ2-1,CSARGQGAFGEQFF,TGCAGTGCTAGAGGTCAGGGGGCATTTGGTGAGCAGTTCTTC
-,TRBV20-1,-,TRBJ1-4,CSARGDTEEKLFF,TGCAGTGCTAGAGGGGACACTGAGGAAAAACTGTTTTTT
-,TRBV7-2,many,TRBJ2-5,CASSPHPSVQETQYF,TGTGCCAGCAGCCCTCACCCAAGTGTCCAAGAGACCCAGTACTTC
TRBD1,TRBV6-6,many,TRBJ1-1,CASSYQAGGSLGEAFF,TGTGCCAGCAGTTACCAGGCAGGGGGCAGTTTAGGTGAAGCTTTCTTT
-,TRBV3-1,few,TRBJ1-5,CASSLRGNSRPQHF,TGTGCCAGCAGCCTAAGGGGGAACAGCCGGCCCCAGCATTTT
TRBD2,TRBV7-2,many,TRBJ2-1,CASSPKLTLASGGTYNEQFF,TGTGCCAGCAGCCCAAAATTAACCTTGGCTAGCGGGGGGACGTACAATGAGCAGTTCTTC
-,TRBV5-1,many,TRBJ2-7,CASSLGLTPGYEQYF,TGCGCCAGCAGCTTGGGCCTAACCCCGGGCTACGAGCAGTACTTC
-,TRBV2,few,TRBJ1-5,CASSAIGRAQPQHF,TGTGCCAGCAGTGCGATCGGCAGGGCTCAGCCCCAGCATTTT
-,TRBV6-1,many,TRBJ1-1,CASSESGANRPAFF,TGTGCCAGCAGTGAATCGGGCGCAAACAGACCGGCTTTCTTT
TRBD1,TRBV27,-,TRBJ2-7,CAGSHRDQKGAAQYF,TGTGCCGGCAGCCACCGGGACCAAAAGGGGGCGGCCCAGTACTTC
-,TRBV6-6,-,TRBJ1-5,CASSYREGQPQHF,TGTGCCAGCAGTTACCGGGAGGGTCAGCCCCAGCATTTT
-,TRBV10-3,-,TRBJ1-2,CAIREGGADGYTF,TGTGCCATCAGAGAAGGGGGGGCGGATGGCTACACCTTC
TRBD1,TRBV6-4,few,TRBJ1-1,CASKPGQGSTEAFF,TGTGCCAGTAAACCAGGACAGGGGAGCACTGAAGCTTTCTTT
TRBD1,TRBV6-1,-,TRBJ2-2,CASSVDRGAGELFF,TGTGCCAGCAGTGTTGACAGGGGGGCCGGGGAGCTGTTTTTT
TRBD2,TRBV29-1,-,TRBJ2-1,CSVVGLAASSYNEQFF,TGCAGCGTTGTGGGACTAGCGGCGAGCTCCTACAATGAGCAGTTCTTC
-,TRBV9,-,TRBJ2-5,CASNLREIQETQYF,TGTGCCAGCAATTTGAGGGAGATCCAAGAGACCCAGTACTTC
TRBD1,TRBV5-1,many,TRBJ1-4,CASSLDRGINEKLFF,TGCGCCAGCAGCTTGGACAGGGGGATTAATGAAAAACTGTTTTTT
-,TRBV5-1,-,TRBJ1-1,CASSGAGPEAFF,TGCGCCAGCAGTGGGGCAGGACCTGAAGCTTTCTTT
TRBD2,TRBV20-1,many,TRBJ2-3,CSARAPRLAGLSDTQYF,TGCAGTGCTAGAGCTCCCAGACTAGCGGGGTTGTCAGATACGCAGTATTTT
-,TRBV6-5,-,TRBJ2-7,CTSSYLPTYEQYF,TGTACCAGTAGTTACTTGCCGACCTACGAGCAGTACTTC
-,TRBV12-3/TRBV12-4,-,TRBJ2-3,CASTISGWGSTDTQYF,TGTGCCAGCACCATATCTGGTTGGGGCAGCACAGATACGCAGTATTTT
-,TRBV3-1,few,TRBJ2-5,CASSHSGYNEQYF,TGTGCCAGCAGCCACTCAGGGTACAATGAGCAGTACTTC
-,TRBV2,many,TRBJ2-7,CASSGDLTSYEQYF,TGTGCCAGCAGCGGGGACCTGACCTCCTACGAGCAGTACTTC
-,TRBV2,-,TRBJ2-7,CASSTGRNLGEQYF,TGTGCCAGCAGTACGGGCCGGAACTTGGGCGAGCAGTACTTC
-,TRBV7-9,-,TRBJ2-7,CASSSRTVYEQYF,TGTGCCAGCAGCTCACGGACAGTCTACGAGCAGTACTTC
-,TRBV12-5,few,TRBJ2-1,CASGLGQGLGDEQFF,TGTGCTAGTGGTTTGGGGCAGGGTTTGGGGGATGAGCAGTTCTTC
-,TRBV24-1,many,TRBJ1-2,CATSDLSSVDGYTF,TGTGCCACCAGTGATCTGAGTTCGGTTGACGGCTACACCTTC
-,TRBV10-3,-,TRBJ2-3,CATRGGSTDTQYF,TGTGCCACGCGCGGTGGGAGCACAGATACGCAGTATTTT
-,TRBV9,-,TRBJ1-6,CASSAGDRNNSPLHF,TGTGCCAGCAGCGCCGGCGACAGGAACAATTCACCCCTCCACTTT
TRBD1,TRBV6-1,many,TRBJ2-3,CASSERQGPDTQYF,TGTGCCAGCAGTGAGCGACAGGGCCCAGATACGCAGTATTTT